This TCR beta chain was sequenced for a study of blood T cell repertoires in COVID-19. The CDR3 totals 13 residues. Trimming took 2 bases from V and 6 from J, leaving 11 bases between them. CDR1 and CDR2 from the germline V gene are LGHNT and FRNRAP. Clones were read by immunoSEQ multiplex PCR, and TCRdb kept only the in-frame ones, dropping some. The sample has under 200,000 clones, less than 85% seen once. The chain carries TRBV12-5 and TRBJ2-7; TRBD1 is a possible D gene (5 bases). Sequences were obtained from peripheral blood. The receptor was derived from a woman older than 75 with acute or convalescent COVID-19. This chain's CDR3 is CASGLYTGSEQYF. CDR3 nucleotides: TGTGCTAGTGGTTTGTATACAGGCTCCGAGCAGTACTTC.